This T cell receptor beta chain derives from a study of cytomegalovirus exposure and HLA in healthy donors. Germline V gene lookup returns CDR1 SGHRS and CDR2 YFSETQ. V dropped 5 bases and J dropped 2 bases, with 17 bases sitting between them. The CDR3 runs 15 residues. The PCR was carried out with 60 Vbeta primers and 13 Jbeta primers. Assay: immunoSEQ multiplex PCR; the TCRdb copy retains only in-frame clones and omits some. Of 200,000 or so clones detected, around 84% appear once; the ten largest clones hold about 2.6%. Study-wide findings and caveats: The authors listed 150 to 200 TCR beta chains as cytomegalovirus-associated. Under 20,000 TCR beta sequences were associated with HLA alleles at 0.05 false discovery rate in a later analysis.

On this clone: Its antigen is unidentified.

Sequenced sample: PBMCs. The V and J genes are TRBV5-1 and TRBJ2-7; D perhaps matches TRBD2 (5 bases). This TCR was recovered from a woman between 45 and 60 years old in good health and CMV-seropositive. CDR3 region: CASRHASERPYEQYF. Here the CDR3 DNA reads TGCGCCAGCAGGCACGCGAGTGAGCGGCCCTACGAGCAGTACTTC.